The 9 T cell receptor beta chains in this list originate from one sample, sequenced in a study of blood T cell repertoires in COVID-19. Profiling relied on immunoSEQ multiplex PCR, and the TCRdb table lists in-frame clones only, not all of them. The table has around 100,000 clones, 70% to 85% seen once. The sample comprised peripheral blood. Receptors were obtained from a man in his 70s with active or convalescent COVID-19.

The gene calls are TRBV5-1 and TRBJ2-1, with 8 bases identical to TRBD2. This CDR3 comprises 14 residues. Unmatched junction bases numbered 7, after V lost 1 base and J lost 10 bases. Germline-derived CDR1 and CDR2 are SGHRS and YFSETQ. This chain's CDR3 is CASSLMGLDNEQFF. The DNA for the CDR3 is TGCGCCAGCAGCTTGATGGGACTAGATAACGAGCAGTTCTTC.

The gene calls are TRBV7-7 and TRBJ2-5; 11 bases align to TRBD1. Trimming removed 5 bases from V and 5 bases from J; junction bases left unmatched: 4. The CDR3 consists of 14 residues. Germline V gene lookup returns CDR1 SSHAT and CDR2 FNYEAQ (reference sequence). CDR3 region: CASSPGTGGETQYF. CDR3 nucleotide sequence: TGTGCCAGCAGCCCTGGGACAGGGGGTGAGACCCAGTACTTC.

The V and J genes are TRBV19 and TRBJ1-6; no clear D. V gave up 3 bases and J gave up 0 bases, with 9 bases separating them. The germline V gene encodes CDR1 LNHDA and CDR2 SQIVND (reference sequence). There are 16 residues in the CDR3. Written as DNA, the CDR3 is TGTGCCAGTAGTATCTCACCGAGCTCCTATAATTCACCCCTCCACTTT. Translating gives CASSISPSSYNSPLHF.

This CDR3 reads CASSLGGGETDTQYF. The CDR3 DNA follows: TGTGCCAGCAGCTTGGGTGGGGGCGAAACAGATACGCAGTATTTT. The V gene is TRBV5-4, the J gene TRBJ2-3; weak D call: TRBD1 (6 bases). CDR3 length: 15 residues. Trimming pared 0 bases from V and 3 bases from J, leaving 11 bases between. The germline gives CDR1 SGHNT, CDR2 YYREEE (reference sequence).

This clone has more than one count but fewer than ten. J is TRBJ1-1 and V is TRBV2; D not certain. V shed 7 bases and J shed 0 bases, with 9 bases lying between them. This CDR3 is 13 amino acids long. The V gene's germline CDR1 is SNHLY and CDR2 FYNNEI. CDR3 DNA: TGTGCCAGCAACGGTGCCCTGAACACTGAAGCTTTCTTT. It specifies CASNGALNTEAFF.

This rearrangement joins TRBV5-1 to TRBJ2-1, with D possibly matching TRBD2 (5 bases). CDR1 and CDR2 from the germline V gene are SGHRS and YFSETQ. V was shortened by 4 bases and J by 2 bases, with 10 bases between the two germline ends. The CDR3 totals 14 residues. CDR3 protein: CASSPDLTYNEQFF. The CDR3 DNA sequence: TGCGCCAGCAGCCCGGACTTGACCTACAATGAGCAGTTCTTC.

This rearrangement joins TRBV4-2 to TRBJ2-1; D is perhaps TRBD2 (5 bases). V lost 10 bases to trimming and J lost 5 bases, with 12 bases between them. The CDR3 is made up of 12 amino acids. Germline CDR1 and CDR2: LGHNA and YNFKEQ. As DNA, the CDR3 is TGTGCCACCTCCGGGAACCACAATGAGCAGTTCTTC. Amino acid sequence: CATSGNHNEQFF.

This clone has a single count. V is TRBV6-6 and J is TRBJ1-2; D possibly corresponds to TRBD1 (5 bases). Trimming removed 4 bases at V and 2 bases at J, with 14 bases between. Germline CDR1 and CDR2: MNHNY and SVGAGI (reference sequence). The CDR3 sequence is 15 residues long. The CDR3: CASSSGGVENYGYTF. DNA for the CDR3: TGTGCCAGCAGTTCGGGGGGGGTAGAAAACTATGGCTACACCTTC.

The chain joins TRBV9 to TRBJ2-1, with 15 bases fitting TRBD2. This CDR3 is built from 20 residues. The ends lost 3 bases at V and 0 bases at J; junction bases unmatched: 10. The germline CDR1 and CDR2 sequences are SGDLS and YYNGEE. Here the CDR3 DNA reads TGTGCCAGCAGCGCGCGGACTAGCGGGGGGGTTTTCAGCTCCTACAATGAGCAGTTCTTC. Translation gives CASSARTSGGVFSSYNEQFF.